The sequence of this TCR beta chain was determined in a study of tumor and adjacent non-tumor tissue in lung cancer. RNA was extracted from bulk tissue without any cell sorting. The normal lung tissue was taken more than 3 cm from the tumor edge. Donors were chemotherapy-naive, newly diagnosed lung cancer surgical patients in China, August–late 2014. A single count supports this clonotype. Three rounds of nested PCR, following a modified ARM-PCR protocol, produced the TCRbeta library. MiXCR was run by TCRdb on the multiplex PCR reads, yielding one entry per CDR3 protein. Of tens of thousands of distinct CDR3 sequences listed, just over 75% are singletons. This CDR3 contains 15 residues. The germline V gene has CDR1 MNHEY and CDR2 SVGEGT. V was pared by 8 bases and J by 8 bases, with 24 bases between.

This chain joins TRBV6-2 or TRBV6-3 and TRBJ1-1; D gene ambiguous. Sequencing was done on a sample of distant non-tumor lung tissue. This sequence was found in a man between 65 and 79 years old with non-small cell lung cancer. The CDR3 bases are TGTGCCAGCCGACCCTTTGTGGTGCAAAGAAGAGAAGCTTTCTTT. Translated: CASRPFVVQRREAFF.